The 20 T cell receptor beta chains given below trace back to one sample, sequenced in a study of T cell changes during pregnancy in multiple sclerosis. Sequencing used immunoSEQ multiplex PCR; TCRdb keeps in-frame clones, though not all of them. The repertoire has some 60,000 clones, 93% of them found once; the top ten carry approximately 0.36%. This specimen consisted of CD4+ T cells from peripheral blood mononuclear cells, obtained before pregnancy. All receptors derive from a female donor with multiple sclerosis, enrolled in a pregnancy study.

The chain employs TRBV6-1 and TRBJ1-3, with D hard to call. The CDR3 has 14 amino acids. The ends were cut back, 4 bases at V and 0 bases at J, with 7 bases in the middle. Germline V gives CDR1 MNHNS, CDR2 SASEGT. The DNA for the CDR3 is TGTGCCAGCAGTGCAGTAAGCTCTGGAAACACCATATATTTT. The encoded protein is CASSAVSSGNTIYF.

The chain carries TRBV2 and TRBJ1-2, with D unresolved. Germline CDR1 SNHLY, CDR2 FYNNEI. The CDR3 sequence is 15 residues long. Trimming took off 0 bases at V and 7 bases at J, with 15 bases between the two ends. The CDR3 reads CASSEALRNVGGYTF. The CDR3 coding sequence is TGTGCCAGCAGTGAAGCGCTGAGGAACGTGGGTGGCTACACCTTC.

This clone was observed a single time. The chain has TRBV28 and TRBJ2-3; 9 bases line up with TRBD1. This CDR3 spans 17 amino acids. CDR1 and CDR2 (germline): MDHEN, SYDVKM. V was clipped by 3 bases and J by 3 bases; unmatched bases: 10. The CDR3 DNA reads as TGTGCCAGCAGTTTTCTAATCGGGACAGGGAAGACAGATACGCAGTATTTT. Residues: CASSFLIGTGKTDTQYF.

The rearrangement uses TRBV6-6 and TRBJ2-3; 10 nucleotides match TRBD1. The CDR3 length is 16 residues. The junction had 11 bases not matched to a gene; V was cut back by 5 bases and J by 6 bases. Germline CDR1 reads MNHNY; CDR2 reads SVGAGI (reference sequence). The CDR3 DNA reads as TGTGCCAGCAGTCGGCCGGGACAGGGGTCATTTGATACGCAGTATTTT. Amino acid sequence: CASSRPGQGSFDTQYF.

V is TRBV7-2 and J is TRBJ2-3, with TRBD1 matching over 7 bases. Per the germline V gene, CDR1 is SGHTA and CDR2 is FQGNSA. The CDR3 has 14 residues. The V gene end was trimmed by 3 bases and the J gene end by 2 bases; junction bases not matched to a gene: 2. The CDR3 DNA is TGTGCCAGCAGCTTGGGACAGACCACAGATACGCAGTATTTT. Protein sequence: CASSLGQTTDTQYF.

The chain employs TRBV7-9 and TRBJ2-1; 14 bases map to TRBD2. The CDR3 consists of 19 residues. Germline lookup yields CDR1 SEHNR and CDR2 FQNEAQ (reference sequence). Trimming cost V 5 bases and J 7 bases; bases outside gene matches: 16. The CDR3 sequence: CASSPSGLAGGGSLNEQFF. CDR3 coding DNA: TGTGCCAGCAGCCCCTCAGGACTAGCGGGAGGAGGATCTTTGAATGAGCAGTTCTTC.

V usage is TRBV5-6 and J usage is TRBJ1-2; 7 positions agree with TRBD1. Germline loops: CDR1 SGHDT, CDR2 YYEEEE. V lost 2 bases to trimming and J lost 8 bases; unmatched junction nucleotides: 9. The CDR3 extends over 14 amino acids. Here the CDR3 reads CASSLDRVSIGYTF. The CDR3, as DNA: TGTGCCAGCAGCTTAGACAGGGTATCGATCGGCTACACCTTC.

This clone has a handful of counts. J is TRBJ2-4 and V is TRBV19; 11 bases line up with TRBD2. The V segment lost 4 bases and the J segment 6 bases; nucleotides outside the gene matches: 5. Germline assignment: CDR1 LNHDA and CDR2 SQIVND (reference sequence). This CDR3 spans 15 amino acids. For the CDR3, the DNA is TGTGCCAGTAGTAGAGGGACTAGCGGAGGAAACATTCAGTACTTC. Its protein is CASSRGTSGGNIQYF. The whole variable domain, remainder taken from reference TRBV19 and TRBJ2-4, is DGGITQSPKYLFRKEGQNVTLSCEQNLNHDAMYWYRQDPGQGLRLIYYSQIVNDFQKGDIAEGYSVSREKKESFPLTVTSAQKNPTAFYLCASSRGTSGGNIQYFGAGTRLSVL.

The V call is TRBV2, the J call TRBJ1-5, with TRBD1 matching over 7 bases. Germline CDR1 is SNHLY and CDR2 is FYNNEI. The trim removed 6 bases at V and 2 bases at J, leaving 7 bases unmatched. The CDR3 runs to 15 residues. The CDR3 sequence is CASRADRVGNQPQHF. In DNA form, the CDR3 reads TGTGCCAGCAGGGCTGACAGGGTTGGCAATCAGCCCCAGCATTTT.

The rearrangement joins TRBV7-3 to TRBJ1-4; tentative D call: TRBD1 (5 bases). This CDR3 is 15 amino acids long. V gave up 5 bases and J gave up 8 bases, with 18 bases separating them. Germline V gene sequence: CDR1 SGHTA, CDR2 FQGTGA. CDR3 protein: CASSPLQGAGEKLFF. CDR3 coding DNA: TGTGCCAGCAGCCCGCTCCAGGGCGCGGGGGAAAAACTGTTTTTT. Filled out from reference TRBV7-3 and TRBJ1-4, the complete variable domain reads GAGVSQTPSNKVTEKGKYVELRCDPISGHTALYWYRQSLGQGPEFLIYFQGTGAADDSGLPNDRFFAVRPEGSVSTLKIQRTERGDSAVYLCASSPLQGAGEKLFFGSGTQLSVL.

The chain links TRBV7-8 to TRBJ2-7, with 11 bases matching TRBD1. This CDR3 is built from 15 residues. After removal of 6 bases from V and 0 bases from J, the junction contained 4 bases not matched to a gene. Germline lookup yields CDR1 SGHVS and CDR2 FQNEAQ. CDR3 protein: CASRFGTGGSYEQYF. The CDR3 DNA follows: TGTGCCAGCAGATTCGGGACAGGGGGCTCCTACGAGCAGTACTTC.

This clone was detected once. This chain joins TRBV5-4 and TRBJ1-1, with TRBD1 identical over 8 bases. This CDR3 is built from 16 residues. With V trimmed by 3 bases and J by 1 base, 8 bases remained unmatched. Germline V CDR1 and CDR2: SGHNT, YYREEE (reference sequence). Here the CDR3 DNA reads TGTGCCAGCAGCTCCCCCGGACAGGGCCCGAACACTGAAGCTTTCTTT. Its protein is CASSSPGQGPNTEAFF.

The V gene is TRBV30, the J gene TRBJ2-7; the match to TRBD2 covers 11 bases. CDR3 length: 13 residues. Germline V gene data show CDR1 as GTSNPN and CDR2 as SVGIG (reference sequence). Unmatched junction bases numbered 8, after V lost 8 bases and J lost 5 bases. CDR3 DNA sequence: TGTGCCGGTGGGACTAGCGGAGTACACGAGCAGTACTTC. Its translation is CAGGTSGVHEQYF.

The rearrangement uses TRBV5-1 and TRBJ1-1, with D tentatively TRBD1 (5 bases). CDR1 and CDR2 (germline): SGHRS, YFSETQ. V lost 4 bases, J lost 7 bases, and 17 bases lay in between. The CDR3 is made up of 14 amino acids. Here the CDR3 DNA reads TGCGCCAGCAGCCCCCCCGGGGGAGGCGGTGAAGCTTTCTTT. This sequence encodes CASSPPGGGGEAFF.

The chain links TRBV6-6 to TRBJ2-5; D possibly corresponds to TRBD1 (6 bases). CDR1 MNHNY and CDR2 SVGAGI come from the germline V gene (reference sequence). This CDR3 has 14 amino acids. Trimming stripped 9 bases from V and 4 bases from J, with 18 bases between. CDR3 sequence: CASWVQGYGETQYF. For the CDR3, the DNA is TGTGCCAGTTGGGTACAGGGTTACGGAGAGACCCAGTACTTC.

The chain employs TRBV27 and TRBJ2-7; possibly TRBD2 for D (7 bases). This CDR3 contains 15 residues. Germline V gene lookup returns CDR1 MNHEY and CDR2 SMNVEV (reference sequence). V was clipped by 6 bases and J by 3 bases, with 18 bases between them. The CDR3 reads CASSIGGARIYEQYF. CDR3 DNA: TGTGCCAGCAGCATAGGGGGGGCGCGGATCTACGAGCAGTACTTC.

The chain has TRBV15 and TRBJ1-1; 8 bases are a match to TRBD1. The CDR3 has 15 residues. Germline lookup yields CDR1 LNHNV and CDR2 YYDKDF (reference sequence). Losses at the gene ends were 1 base for V and 4 bases for J; bases not matched to a gene: 5. Here the CDR3 DNA reads TGTGCCACCAGCAGAGGTTCAGGGGGCCTCACTGAAGCTTTCTTT. Translation: CATSRGSGGLTEAFF.

This sequence joins TRBV6-6 and TRBJ2-3; TRBD2 matches 9 bases. The ends lost 2 bases at V and 4 bases at J; junction bases unmatched: 7. The CDR3 sequence is 16 residues long. From germline, CDR1 is MNHNY and CDR2 SVGAGI (reference sequence). DNA of the CDR3: TGTGCCAGCAGTTACGCAGCGGGAGGATCGGCAGATACGCAGTATTTT. This encodes CASSYAAGGSADTQYF.

This chain uses TRBV7-8 with TRBJ1-1; D gene uncertain. Germline CDR1 and CDR2: SGHVS and FQNEAQ. The V end lost 2 bases, the J end lost 3 bases, and 7 bases lay between the germline ends. This CDR3 has 13 amino acids. For the CDR3, the DNA is TGTGCCAGCAGCTTATTGCGTTACACTGAAGCTTTCTTT. Protein sequence: CASSLLRYTEAFF. Looking up the rest from reference TRBV7-8 and TRBJ1-1 gives the full variable domain: GAGVSQSPRYKVAKRGQDVALRCDPISGHVSLFWYQQALGQGPEFLTYFQNEAQLDKSGLPSDRFFAERPEGSVSTLKIQRTQQEDSAVYLCASSLLRYTEAFFGQGTRLTVV.

This rearrangement joins TRBV6-1 to TRBJ2-6; 7 bases align to TRBD2. There are 16 residues in the CDR3. Germline V gene lookup returns CDR1 MNHNS and CDR2 SASEGT. The V and J ends lost 2 bases and 4 bases, in that order; junction bases with no gene match: 5. CDR3 residues: CASSEWGGDGANVLTF. The CDR3 region has the DNA TGTGCCAGCAGTGAATGGGGGGGGGACGGGGCCAACGTCCTGACTTTC.